The rows below give T cell receptor beta chains drawn from one sample of a study of cytomegalovirus exposure and HLA in healthy donors. The method was immunoSEQ multiplex PCR; TCRdb's version includes in-frame clones alone and lacks a portion of them. The sample holds over 150,000 clones, approximately 81% seen once. The sample was PBMCs. Receptors originate from a woman in her twenties or thirties in good health and CMV-seropositive. CDR3s include the opening cysteine and the closing phenylalanine or tryptophan. Each record gives: clone size, V gene, J gene, D gene, CDR3 DNA, CDR3 protein. The D gene is left open where the match is weak. Clone size is stated in some rows and not others, as once, few, many or a class when expanded.

clone_size: .; v_call: TRBV11-3; j_call: TRBJ1-1; d_call: .; cdr3_nt: TGTGCCAGCAGCTTGGCTGGACAGTATACTGAAGCTTTCTTT; cdr3_aa: CASSLAGQYTEAFF
clone_size: .; v_call: TRBV18; j_call: TRBJ2-7; d_call: .; cdr3_nt: TGTGCCAGCTCACCCCGTCAGGGATTATCACCCTACGAGCAGTACTTC; cdr3_aa: CASSPRQGLSPYEQYF
clone_size: .; v_call: TRBV21-1; j_call: TRBJ2-7; d_call: .; cdr3_nt: TGTGCCAGCAGGTACGACCGGGACAGGGAAGCCTACGAGCAGTACTTC; cdr3_aa: CASRYDRDREAYEQYF
clone_size: .; v_call: TRBV18; j_call: TRBJ2-2; d_call: TRBD2; cdr3_nt: TGTGCCAGCTCACCACGGCCCGGCGGGGGGCTGAACACCGGGGAGCTGTTTTTT; cdr3_aa: CASSPRPGGGLNTGELFF
clone_size: once; v_call: TRBV19; j_call: TRBJ2-3; d_call: .; cdr3_nt: TGTGCCAGTCCCGCTGGAGGGGCTGCCACAGATACGCAGTATTTT; cdr3_aa: CASPAGGAATDTQYF
clone_size: .; v_call: TRBV2; j_call: TRBJ2-3; d_call: .; cdr3_nt: TGTGCCAGCAAAAGCTCTCACCTACATACGCAGTATTTT; cdr3_aa: CASKSSHLHTQYF
clone_size: .; v_call: TRBV7-9; j_call: TRBJ1-5; d_call: .; cdr3_nt: TGTGCCAGCAGCCCCGGGACATTTAATCAGCCCCAGCATTTT; cdr3_aa: CASSPGTFNQPQHF
clone_size: .; v_call: TRBV6-5; j_call: TRBJ1-1; d_call: .; cdr3_nt: TGTGCCAGCAGTTACTTGGGGGCGCGGACTGAAGCTTTCTTT; cdr3_aa: CASSYLGARTEAFF
clone_size: .; v_call: TRBV2; j_call: TRBJ2-7; d_call: .; cdr3_nt: TGTGCCAGCAGGTTAACTAGGTTGGAAACCTACGAGCAGTACTTC; cdr3_aa: CASRLTRLETYEQYF
clone_size: .; v_call: TRBV13; j_call: TRBJ2-4; d_call: .; cdr3_nt: TGTGCCAGCAGCTACGAGGGCATTCAGTACTTC; cdr3_aa: CASSYEGIQYF
clone_size: .; v_call: TRBV7-9; j_call: TRBJ2-7; d_call: TRBD1; cdr3_nt: TGTTCCAGCAGCCGCTCAGGACAGGCCTACGAGCAGTACTTC; cdr3_aa: CSSSRSGQAYEQYF
clone_size: few; v_call: TRBV7-6; j_call: TRBJ2-7; d_call: .; cdr3_nt: TGTGCCAGCAGCTTAGCGCCCGGACAGTCCTACGAGCAGTACTTC; cdr3_aa: CASSLAPGQSYEQYF
clone_size: .; v_call: TRBV18; j_call: TRBJ1-5; d_call: TRBD1; cdr3_nt: TGTGCCAGCTCACCCCGTCCTTCAGTTCAGGGGGCAGTCCAGCCCCAGCATTTT; cdr3_aa: CASSPRPSVQGAVQPQHF
clone_size: .; v_call: TRBV13; j_call: TRBJ2-2; d_call: TRBD1; cdr3_nt: TGTGCCAGCAGCTCAAACAGGGGGAGCACCGGGGAGCTGTTTTTT; cdr3_aa: CASSSNRGSTGELFF
clone_size: .; v_call: TRBV5-1; j_call: TRBJ2-2; d_call: TRBD2; cdr3_nt: TGCGCCAGCAGACCAAGCGGGGGGGGGCTTCCGAACACCGGGGAGCTGTTTTTT; cdr3_aa: CASRPSGGGLPNTGELFF
clone_size: .; v_call: TRBV5-1; j_call: TRBJ2-1; d_call: TRBD2; cdr3_nt: TGCGCCAGCAGCCTGGTGCGAGGGACTAGTTCCTACAATGAGCAGTTCTTC; cdr3_aa: CASSLVRGTSSYNEQFF
clone_size: .; v_call: TRBV5-5; j_call: TRBJ1-2; d_call: TRBD1; cdr3_nt: TGTGCCAGCAGCCTGACAGGGATCTATGGCTACACCTTC; cdr3_aa: CASSLTGIYGYTF
clone_size: .; v_call: TRBV27; j_call: TRBJ2-3; d_call: TRBD1; cdr3_nt: TGTGCCAGCAGTCATCGACAGGGAGTAGCGGATACGCAGTATTTT; cdr3_aa: CASSHRQGVADTQYF
clone_size: .; v_call: TRBV6-5; j_call: TRBJ2-7; d_call: .; cdr3_nt: TGTGCCAGCAGCCAACAGGATTCCTACGAGCAGTACTTC; cdr3_aa: CASSQQDSYEQYF
clone_size: few; v_call: TRBV27; j_call: TRBJ1-6; d_call: .; cdr3_nt: TGTGCCAGCAGTTTGCAGGGGTCTGATTCACCCCTCCACTTT; cdr3_aa: CASSLQGSDSPLHF
clone_size: few; v_call: TRBV7-9; j_call: TRBJ2-7; d_call: TRBD1; cdr3_nt: TGTGCCAGCAGCTTAGGAACCGGGACAGGGTCTTTCCACGAGCAGTACTTC; cdr3_aa: CASSLGTGTGSFHEQYF
clone_size: .; v_call: TRBV2; j_call: TRBJ1-1; d_call: .; cdr3_nt: TGTGCCAGCAGTGCAGAGGGAGGTGAAGCTTTCTTT; cdr3_aa: CASSAEGGEAFF
clone_size: .; v_call: TRBV15; j_call: TRBJ1-3; d_call: TRBD1; cdr3_nt: TGTGCCACCCGGACAGGGGGGCCTGGAAACACCATATATTTT; cdr3_aa: CATRTGGPGNTIYF
clone_size: .; v_call: TRBV7-9; j_call: TRBJ2-2; d_call: .; cdr3_nt: TGTGCCAGCAGCTCTAGAGCAAACGGGGAGCTGTTTTTT; cdr3_aa: CASSSRANGELFF
clone_size: .; v_call: TRBV5-1; j_call: TRBJ1-2; d_call: .; cdr3_nt: TGCGCCAGCAGCTTGGGAGGTGCTAATGGCTACACCTTC; cdr3_aa: CASSLGGANGYTF
clone_size: .; v_call: TRBV27; j_call: TRBJ1-1; d_call: TRBD1; cdr3_nt: TGTGCCAGCAGTGGACAGGGAACTGAAGCTTTCTTT; cdr3_aa: CASSGQGTEAFF
clone_size: .; v_call: TRBV6-5; j_call: TRBJ2-3; d_call: .; cdr3_nt: TGTGCCAGCAGTCCAAGGGGGGGCGGCACAGATACGCAGTATTTT; cdr3_aa: CASSPRGGGTDTQYF